This TCR beta chain originates from a study of blood T cell repertoires in COVID-19. Using immunoSEQ multiplex PCR, the repertoire was profiled, and TCRdb retains in-frame clones only, with some absent. The repertoire holds fewer than 50,000 clones, approximately 70% seen once, with 6.2% in the top ten. This receptor was taken from a man of 80 years or more with acute or convalescent COVID-19. Sequenced input: peripheral blood.

The DNA for the CDR3 is TGTGCCAGCAGTTACTCGCGGTTCAGTTACAATGAGCAGTTCTTC. Translating gives CASSYSRFSYNEQFF. The rearrangement joins TRBV6-5 to TRBJ2-1; D ambiguous. Germline CDR1 reads MNHEY; CDR2 reads SVGAGI. The V and J ends lost 0 bases and 4 bases respectively, with 10 bases between them. The CDR3 has 15 residues.